This T cell receptor (beta chain) was profiled in a study of shared clonotypes between healthy human individuals. Study background: Donors, aged 18 to 49, were a couple of women and a few men.

Only in-frame clones appear in the TCRdb table, and some are missing; sequencing was by immunoSEQ multiplex PCR. The data show approximately 250,000 clones, with over 50% seen just once and approximately 10% held by the top ten. Trimming took off 5 bases at V and 3 bases at J, with 10 bases between the two ends. CDR3 size: 13 residues. The germline gives CDR1 SGHAT, CDR2 FQNNGV. The source is a man aged 25-40 years in good health. The gene calls are TRBV11-2 and TRBJ2-5, with D possibly matching TRBD2 (6 bases). Sequences were obtained from memory CD4+ T cells sorted from blood. The subset: CD45RA-negative fraction. DNA of the CDR3: TGTGCCAGCAGCCCCGGGACTGAAGAGACCCAGTACTTC. Translation: CASSPGTEETQYF.